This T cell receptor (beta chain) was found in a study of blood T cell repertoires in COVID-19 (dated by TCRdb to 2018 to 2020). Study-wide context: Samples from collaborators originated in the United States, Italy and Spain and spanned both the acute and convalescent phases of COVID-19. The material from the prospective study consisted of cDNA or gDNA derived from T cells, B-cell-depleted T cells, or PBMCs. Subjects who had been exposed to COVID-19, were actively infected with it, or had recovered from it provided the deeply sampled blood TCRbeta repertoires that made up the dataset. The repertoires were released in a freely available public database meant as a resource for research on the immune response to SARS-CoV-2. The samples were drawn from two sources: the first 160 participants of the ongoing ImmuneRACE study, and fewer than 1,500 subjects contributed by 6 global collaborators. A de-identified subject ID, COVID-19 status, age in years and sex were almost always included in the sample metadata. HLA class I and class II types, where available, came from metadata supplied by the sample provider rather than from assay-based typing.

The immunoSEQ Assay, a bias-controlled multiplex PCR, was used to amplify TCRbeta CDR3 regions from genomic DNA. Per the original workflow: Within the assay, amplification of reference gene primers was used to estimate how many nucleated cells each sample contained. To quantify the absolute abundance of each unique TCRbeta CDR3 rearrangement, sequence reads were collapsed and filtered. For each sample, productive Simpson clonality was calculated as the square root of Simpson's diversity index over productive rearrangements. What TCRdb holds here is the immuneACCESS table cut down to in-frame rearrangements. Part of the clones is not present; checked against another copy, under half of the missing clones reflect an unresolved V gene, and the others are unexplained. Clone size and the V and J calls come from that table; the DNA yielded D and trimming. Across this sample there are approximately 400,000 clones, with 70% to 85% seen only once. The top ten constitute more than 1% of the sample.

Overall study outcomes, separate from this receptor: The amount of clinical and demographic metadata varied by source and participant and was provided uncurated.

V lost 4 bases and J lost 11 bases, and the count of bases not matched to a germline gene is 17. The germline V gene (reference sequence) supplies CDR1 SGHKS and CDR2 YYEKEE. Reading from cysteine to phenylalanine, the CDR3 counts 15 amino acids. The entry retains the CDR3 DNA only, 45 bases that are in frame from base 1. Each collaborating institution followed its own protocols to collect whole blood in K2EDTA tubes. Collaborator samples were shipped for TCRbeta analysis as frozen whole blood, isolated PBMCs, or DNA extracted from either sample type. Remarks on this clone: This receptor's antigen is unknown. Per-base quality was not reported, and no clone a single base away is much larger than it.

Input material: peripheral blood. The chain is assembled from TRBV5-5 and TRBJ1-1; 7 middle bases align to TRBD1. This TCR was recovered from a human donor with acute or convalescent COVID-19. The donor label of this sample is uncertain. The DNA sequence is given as TGTGCCAGCAGCGATGACAGGGTTGGGACAAGTCGGGCTTTCTTT. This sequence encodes CASSDDRVGTSRAFF.